This TCR beta chain was found in a study of CD8 T cells in ankylosing spondylitis. TCRdb analysed the 5' RACE reads with MiXCR anew, one entry per CDR3 protein. The sample lists 80,000 to 90,000 distinct CDR3 sequences, 27% occurring once. CDR3 length: 14 amino acids. Trimming shortened V by 6 bases and J by 4 bases, and 12 bases separated the two germline ends. Germline V gives CDR1 SEHNR, CDR2 FQNEAQ (reference sequence). V usage is TRBV7-9 and J usage is TRBJ1-4; D is possibly TRBD1 (5 bases). Sequences were obtained from blood, either unsorted or a sorted T cell fraction (not recorded which). The sequence was obtained from a male donor with ankylosing spondylitis or in good health (not recorded which). CDR3 nucleotide sequence: TGTGCCAGCAGGACCGGGACCCTTAATGAAAAACTGTTTTTT. As protein: CASRTGTLNEKLFF.